The 32 T cell receptor beta chains given below trace back to one sample, sequenced in a study of shared clonotypes between healthy human individuals. Here immunoSEQ multiplex PCR was the method, and the copy in TCRdb shows in-frame clones only, minus some. The sample yields approximately 1.5 million clones, around 98.5% seen once. Material: naive CD4+ T cells sorted from blood. Subset of the sample: CD45RA+ positively selected. The receptors derive from a man between 25 and 39 years old in good health.

The gene calls are TRBV2 and TRBJ2-1; 7 bases line up with TRBD1. J gave up 5 bases and V 8 bases, and 6 bases lay outside the gene matches. CDR1 SNHLY and CDR2 FYNNEI come from the germline V gene. This CDR3 is built from 13 residues. CDR3 region: CASEGTDNNEQFF. As DNA, the CDR3 is TGTGCCAGCGAGGGGACAGATAACAATGAGCAGTTCTTC.

This chain joins TRBV19 and TRBJ2-3; D could derive from TRBD1 or TRBD2 (5 bases each). There are 14 residues in the CDR3. Germline V gene data show CDR1 as LNHDA and CDR2 as SQIVND (reference sequence). V gave up 6 bases and J gave up 1 base, with 11 bases separating them. The CDR3 reads CASRRGGRTDTQYF. DNA of the CDR3: TGTGCCAGTAGGAGGGGTGGTCGCACAGATACGCAGTATTTT. Combining the CDR3 with reference TRBV19 and TRBJ2-3 gives the whole variable domain DGGITQSPKYLFRKEGQNVTLSCEQNLNHDAMYWYRQDPGQGLRLIYYSQIVNDFQKGDIAEGYSVSREKKESFPLTVTSAQKNPTAFYLCASRRGGRTDTQYFGPGTRLTVL.

This chain joins TRBV27 and TRBJ2-7; D ambiguous. The CDR3 is 13 residues long. Trimming left V 6 bases short and J 4 bases short, with 13 bases between. Germline V gene data show CDR1 as MNHEY and CDR2 as SMNVEV (reference sequence). The CDR3 DNA reads TGTGCCAGCAGCACTCCCCCATTTTACGAGCAGTACTTC. Protein sequence: CASSTPPFYEQYF.

The V gene is TRBV7-9, the J gene TRBJ1-4, with 7 bases fitting TRBD1. This CDR3 is 15 amino acids long. The germline CDR1 and CDR2 sequences are SEHNR and FQNEAQ (reference sequence). Losses at the gene ends were 6 bases for V and 4 bases for J; bases not matched to a gene: 8. Here the CDR3 reads CASSTRGFDNEKLFF. The CDR3 DNA reads as TGTGCCAGCAGTACCAGGGGGTTTGATAATGAAAAACTGTTTTTT.

This rearrangement joins TRBV19 to TRBJ1-2, with 9 bases matching TRBD1. The junction had 4 bases not matched to a gene; V was cut back by 7 bases and J by 4 bases. Germline V gives CDR1 LNHDA, CDR2 SQIVND (reference sequence). The CDR3 runs 13 residues. The CDR3 protein is CASMDRGGYGYTF. CDR3 sequence (DNA): TGTGCCAGTATGGACAGGGGAGGCTATGGCTACACCTTC.

This chain connects TRBV2 to TRBJ2-1; 9 bases map to TRBD1. The CDR3 has 16 residues. The trim removed 8 bases at V and 6 bases at J, leaving 14 bases unmatched. From germline, CDR1 is SNHLY and CDR2 FYNNEI. CDR3 region: CASSGTGNSGLNEQFF. CDR3 bases: TGTGCCAGCTCCGGGACAGGGAATAGTGGACTCAATGAGCAGTTCTTC.

The V call is TRBV9, the J call TRBJ2-3; unclear D gene. The CDR3 runs to 15 residues. Germline lookup yields CDR1 SGDLS and CDR2 YYNGEE. V was pared by 3 bases and J by 6 bases, with 17 bases between. The CDR3 coding sequence is TGTGCCAGCAGCGCCCTCGGGTCGACTGCTGATACGCAGTATTTT. Translated: CASSALGSTADTQYF. Full variable domain (remainder filled in from reference TRBV9 and TRBJ2-3): DSGVTQTPKHLITATGQRVTLRCSPRSGDLSVYWYQQSLDQGLQFLIQYYNGEERAKGNILERFSAQQFPDLHSELNLSSLELGDSALYFCASSALGSTADTQYFGPGTRLTVL.

The chain is built from TRBV27 and TRBJ2-7; 7 bases fit TRBD2. The CDR3 is made up of 15 amino acids. The V segment lost 3 bases and the J segment 10 bases; nucleotides outside the gene matches: 15. Germline assignment: CDR1 MNHEY and CDR2 SMNVEV (reference sequence). This CDR3 reads CASSFNLGGRDRQYF. The CDR3 DNA follows: TGTGCCAGCAGTTTTAATCTCGGAGGGAGGGATCGACAGTACTTC.

V is TRBV7-3 and J is TRBJ2-5; 7 bases map to TRBD1. V lost 2 bases to trimming and J lost 2 bases; unmatched junction nucleotides: 2. Germline V gene data show CDR1 as SGHTA and CDR2 as FQGTGA. The CDR3 loop spans 14 amino acids. CDR3 in DNA: TGTGCCAGCAGCTTATCAGGGGGTCAAGAGACCCAGTACTTC. Translation gives CASSLSGGQETQYF.

The chain joins TRBV6-5 to TRBJ2-7; possibly TRBD2 for D (7 bases). Trimming took 6 bases from V and 11 from J, leaving 14 bases between them. Germline lookup yields CDR1 MNHEY and CDR2 SVGAGI. CDR3 length: 11 amino acids. CDR3 bases: TGTGCCAGCAGCCAAGGAGGGGGGGAGTACTTC. Residues: CASSQGGGEYF.

The rearrangement joins TRBV5-8 to TRBJ2-5, with 8 bases matching TRBD1. From germline, CDR1 is SGHTS and CDR2 YDEGEE. V was clipped by 0 bases and J by 7 bases; unmatched bases: 8. The CDR3 covers 15 residues. The CDR3 region is CASSLGDRIKGTQYF. CDR3 nucleotides: TGTGCCAGCAGCTTGGGGGACAGGATAAAGGGGACCCAGTACTTC.

The DNA for the CDR3 is TGTGCCAGCTCACCTCGGGACAGGGTTAGCAATCAGCCCCAGCATTTT. Translation gives CASSPRDRVSNQPQHF. The rearrangement uses TRBV18 and TRBJ1-5; TRBD1 matches at 9 bases. CDR3 length equals 16 residues. The V segment lost 3 bases and the J segment 0 bases; nucleotides outside the gene matches: 3. Per germline, CDR1 KGHSH and CDR2 LQKENI. Filled out from reference TRBV18 and TRBJ1-5, the complete variable domain reads NAGVMQNPRHLVRRRGQEARLRCSPMKGHSHVYWYRQLPEEGLKFMVYLQKENIIDESGMPKERFSAEFPKEGPSILRIQQVVRGDSAAYFCASSPRDRVSNQPQHFGDGTRLSIL.

V gene TRBV18 combines with J gene TRBJ2-5; TRBD2 is a possible D gene (5 bases). Germline CDR1 and CDR2: KGHSH and LQKENI. The V end lost 3 bases, the J end lost 2 bases, and 10 bases lay between the germline ends. The CDR3 contains 14 residues. CDR3 DNA sequence: TGTGCCAGCTCACCCCGGGAAGGGCAAGAGACCCAGTACTTC. Its translation: CASSPREGQETQYF.

The chain uses TRBV30 and TRBJ2-3, with 8 bases matching TRBD2. CDR1 is GTSNPN and CDR2 is SVGIG in the germline V gene (reference sequence). Trimming removed 0 bases from V and 9 bases from J; junction bases left unmatched: 14. CDR3 length equals 16 residues. DNA for the CDR3: TGTGCCTGGAGTGTTGGGAGCGGGAGAGCCGGGGGGACGCAGTATTTT. As protein: CAWSVGSGRAGGTQYF.

A word on this clone: Other DNA sequences in the same sample also yield this CDR3. The chain has TRBV18 and TRBJ2-3, with 7 nucleotides matching TRBD2. This CDR3 spans 20 amino acids. With V trimmed by 3 bases and J by 2 bases, 20 bases remained unmatched. Germline V lookup: CDR1 KGHSH, CDR2 LQKENI. CDR3 sequence: CASSPLELRLAGGDTDTQYF. In DNA, the CDR3 is TGTGCCAGCTCACCGCTAGAATTACGACTAGCAGGAGGGGACACAGATACGCAGTATTTT. Full variable domain (rest looked up from reference TRBV18 and TRBJ2-3): NAGVMQNPRHLVRRRGQEARLRCSPMKGHSHVYWYRQLPEEGLKFMVYLQKENIIDESGMPKERFSAEFPKEGPSILRIQQVVRGDSAAYFCASSPLELRLAGGDTDTQYFGPGTRLTVL.

This sequence joins TRBV19 and TRBJ2-2; TRBD2 agrees at 7 bases. CDR1 is LNHDA and CDR2 is SQIVND in the germline V gene (reference sequence). This CDR3 is 15 amino acids long. The ends lost 5 bases at V and 6 bases at J; junction bases unmatched: 9. CDR3 nucleotides: TGTGCCAGTAGTCAGCGGGACCGCCGCTCCGGGGAGCTGTTTTTT. Its translation: CASSQRDRRSGELFF.

This clone was seen once. The rearrangement joins TRBV9 to TRBJ2-1, with D perhaps given as TRBD1 or TRBD2 (5 bases each). The CDR3 consists of 14 residues. V lost 0 bases and J 10 bases, leaving 14 bases between the germline ends. Germline CDR1 and CDR2: SGDLS and YYNGEE. As DNA, the CDR3 is TGTGCCAGCAGCGTAGAGGTGGGGGTCGGGGAGCAGTTCTTC. It yields the protein CASSVEVGVGEQFF.

The genes are TRBV25-1 and TRBJ2-6, with no clear D. V dropped 4 bases and J dropped 2 bases, with 6 bases sitting between them. The CDR3 runs 14 residues. Germline V gene sequence: CDR1 MGHDK, CDR2 SYGVNS. The DNA for the CDR3 is TGTGCCAGCAGTGGGTCTACTGGGGCCAACGTCCTGACTTTC. Encoded protein: CASSGSTGANVLTF.

This chain uses TRBV23-1 with TRBJ1-4; D gene ambiguous. TRBV23-1 is reported as an ORF; its role is uncertain. V was clipped by 5 bases and J by 8 bases, with 9 bases between them. CDR3 size: 12 residues. The CDR3 protein is CASSLRAEKLFF. DNA of the CDR3: TGCGCCAGCAGTTTAAGAGCGGAAAAACTGTTTTTT.

The chain recombines TRBV28 with TRBJ2-1; 9 bases align to TRBD1. CDR3 size: 14 residues. From germline, CDR1 is MDHEN and CDR2 SYDVKM. The V segment lost 7 bases and the J segment 9 bases; nucleotides outside the gene matches: 10. CDR3 in amino acids: CASKTGGAGGEQFF. The CDR3 DNA sequence: TGTGCCAGCAAAACAGGGGGCGCGGGTGGTGAGCAGTTCTTC.

The V call is TRBV19, the J call TRBJ2-3, with D possibly TRBD2 on 5 matching bases. Germline CDR1 reads LNHDA; CDR2 reads SQIVND (reference sequence). The V gene lost 4 bases and the J gene lost 4 bases, with 9 bases spanning the gap. The CDR3 is 13 amino acids. The DNA for the CDR3 is TGTGCCAGTAGTACGGGGAATTCAGATACGCAGTATTTT. Amino acid sequence: CASSTGNSDTQYF.

With regard to this clone: This CDR3 is also generated by other DNA sequences in the sample. This chain links TRBV5-1 with TRBJ2-3; 15 nucleotides match TRBD2. This CDR3 comprises 15 residues. The V gene end was trimmed by 3 bases and the J gene end by 6 bases; junction bases not matched to a gene: 2. From germline, CDR1 is SGHRS and CDR2 YFSETQ. CDR3 bases: TGCGCCAGCAGCTCCGGACTAGCGGGAGGGGATACGCAGTATTTT. Translated: CASSSGLAGGDTQYF.

V and J are TRBV10-3 and TRBJ1-1, with TRBD1 identical over 8 bases. Germline V gene data show CDR1 as ENHRY and CDR2 as SYGVKD. This CDR3 comprises 18 residues. Trimming removed 7 bases from V and 1 base from J; junction bases left unmatched: 17. The CDR3: CAIKRDRGVPHPNTEAFF. Here the CDR3 DNA reads TGTGCCATCAAGAGAGACAGGGGCGTACCCCACCCGAACACTGAAGCTTTCTTT.

The V call is TRBV2, the J call TRBJ2-7; D might be TRBD1 (6 bases). V lost 6 bases and J 5 bases, leaving 14 bases between the germline ends. Germline values: CDR1 SNHLY, CDR2 FYNNEI. This CDR3 spans 13 amino acids. The CDR3 region is CASSQTGGDEQYF. Written as DNA, the CDR3 is TGTGCCAGCAGCCAGACAGGCGGCGACGAGCAGTACTTC.

The V gene is TRBV5-1, the J gene TRBJ2-7; 8 bases align to TRBD1. Germline-derived CDR1 and CDR2 are SGHRS and YFSETQ. J gave up 7 bases and V 3 bases, and 12 bases lay outside the gene matches. This CDR3 region has 15 residues. As DNA, the CDR3 is TGCGCCAGCAGCTCCGACAGGGGCCCCCGGGATGAGCAGTACTTC. This codes for CASSSDRGPRDEQYF.

This sequence joins TRBV4-2 and TRBJ1-2, with D tentatively TRBD1 (6 bases). Between the trimmed V and J ends, which lost 4 bases and 4 bases, there was a span of 25 bases. Germline-derived CDR1 and CDR2 are LGHNA and YNFKEQ. This CDR3 contains 18 residues. CDR3 nucleotide sequence: TGTGCCAGCAGCCCTCGGGCCCGAATTATTGGGGGCCCCTATGGCTACACCTTC. Encoded protein: CASSPRARIIGGPYGYTF.

V is TRBV5-6 and J is TRBJ2-7; 8 bases line up with TRBD2. V gave up 0 bases and J gave up 3 bases; unmatched junction bases: 11. The CDR3 consists of 17 residues. The germline V gene encodes CDR1 SGHDT and CDR2 YYEEEE. In DNA, the CDR3 is TGTGCCAGCAGCTTGGGTAAGGGGACTAGTGTTCTCTACGAGCAGTACTTC. Translating gives CASSLGKGTSVLYEQYF.

The rearrangement uses TRBV5-1 and TRBJ2-5, with D perhaps TRBD1 (6 bases). Germline V gene data show CDR1 as SGHRS and CDR2 as YFSETQ. The CDR3 has 13 amino acids. V was clipped by 4 bases and J by 5 bases, with 12 bases between them. CDR3 loop: CASSPGHLETQYF. The CDR3 DNA reads as TGCGCCAGCAGCCCGGGACATCTGGAGACCCAGTACTTC.

This chain connects TRBV7-2 to TRBJ1-3; D is undetermined. Germline V gene lookup returns CDR1 SGHTA and CDR2 FQGNSA. Trimming stripped 5 bases from V and 0 bases from J, with 14 bases between. This CDR3 is 16 amino acids long. The CDR3 DNA reads as TGTGCCAGCAGCCCGGAGATAGCATTCTCTGGAAACACCATATATTTT. This sequence encodes CASSPEIAFSGNTIYF.

CDR3 region: CASTPQNEGEYGYTF. In DNA, the CDR3 is TGTGCCAGCACCCCACAAAACGAGGGGGAGTATGGCTACACCTTC. This chain connects TRBV6-6 to TRBJ1-2; D possibly corresponds to TRBD1 (6 bases). V dropped 7 bases and J dropped 5 bases, with 20 bases sitting between them. The V gene's germline CDR1 is MNHNY and CDR2 SVGAGI (reference sequence). The CDR3 sequence is 15 residues long.

The rearrangement joins TRBV10-3 to TRBJ2-7; possibly TRBD1 for D (5 bases). V was trimmed by 8 bases and J by 0 bases, leaving 11 bases between them. Germline assignment: CDR1 ENHRY and CDR2 SYGVKD. The CDR3 is made up of 13 amino acids. The CDR3 DNA reads as TGTGCCATCCTAGGGGAAAACTCCTACGAGCAGTACTTC. Translated: CAILGENSYEQYF.

The gene calls are TRBV7-2 and TRBJ2-1; 7 bases are a match to TRBD2. The J segment lost 4 bases and the V segment lost 8 bases, leaving 5 bases of the junction unmatched. Per germline, CDR1 SGHTA and CDR2 FQGNSA. The CDR3 covers 13 residues. The CDR3 DNA sequence: TGTGCCAGCTCGGGGCGGGGGTACAATGAGCAGTTCTTC. Translated: CASSGRGYNEQFF.